This section outlines one T cell receptor beta chain sequence together with its context. The library targeted TCRbeta and was prepared with unique molecular identifiers. TCRdb passed the PCR reads through MiXCR, listing each CDR3 protein once. Among a few hundred thousand distinct CDR3 sequences listed, roughly an eighth were seen once. Germline V gene lookup returns CDR1 SGHDT and CDR2 YYEEEE. V lost 1 base, J lost 0 bases, and 14 bases lay in between. The CDR3 runs to 16 residues. This sample was taken from a study of T-cell reconstitution after alpha-beta-depleted transplantation in children. The gene calls are TRBV5-6 and TRBJ2-7, with D possibly TRBD1 on 6 matching bases. This TCR was recovered from a human donor who donated a stem cell graft to a child with combined immunodeficiency. The sequenced sample was PBMCs from the stem cell graft donor, obtained from the stem cell graft. This CDR3 is CASSLLGTLFSYEQYF. The CDR3 bases are TGTGCCAGCAGCTTGTTGGGGACACTCTTCTCCTACGAGCAGTACTTC.